Listed below are T cell receptor beta chains from one sample, sequenced in a study of CD8+ T cells in alopecia areata. The data were produced by immunoSEQ multiplex PCR, yet TCRdb's version contains in-frame clones alone and is incomplete. Seen here are a few hundred thousand clones, around 50% observed once, and the top ten hold under 5%. Sequencing was done on a sample of CD8+ T cells sorted from blood. These TCRs come from a human donor in good health. Each CDR3 is given with its conserved first and last residue. The order of the fields is CDR3 protein, CDR3 DNA, clone size, V gene, D gene, J gene. A D gene is named only where the DNA matches it firmly. Size tells how often a clone was seen (once, few, many) or the class of an expanded clone, and some rows leave it out.

CASSLTAGKADTQYF | TGTGCCAGCAGCTTAACCGCGGGGAAAGCAGATACGCAGTATTTT | . | TRBV4-2 | . | TRBJ2-3
CASSLGGGPYNEQFF | TGTGCCAGCAGCTTGGGCGGGGGGCCGTACAATGAGCAGTTCTTC | . | TRBV7-2 | TRBD2 | TRBJ2-1
CASSEGKENPLIGYTF | TGTGCCAGCAGTGAAGGAAAGGAAAACCCTCTTATAGGCTACACCTTC | . | TRBV2 | . | TRBJ1-2
CASSMSRTNTEAFF | TGTGCCAGTAGTATGAGCAGGACCAACACTGAAGCTTTCTTT | few | TRBV19 | . | TRBJ1-1
CASRESGTGSSGYGYTF | TGCGCCAGCAGGGAATCCGGGACAGGGTCCTCCGGGTATGGCTACACCTTC | few | TRBV5-1 | TRBD1 | TRBJ1-2
CAWSVEANYGYTF | TGTGCCTGGAGTGTCGAGGCTAACTATGGCTACACCTTC | . | TRBV30 | . | TRBJ1-2
CASTPTGQIYNEQFF | TGTGCCAGCACCCCAACGGGACAGATTTACAATGAGCAGTTCTTC | . | TRBV25-1 | TRBD1 | TRBJ2-1
CASSPTTNEQFF | TGTGCCAGCAGTCCTACAACCAACGAGCAGTTCTTC | . | TRBV6-5 | . | TRBJ2-1
CASSDRDWTYYGYTF | TGTGCCAGCAGTGACCGGGACTGGACCTACTATGGCTACACCTTC | few | TRBV2 | . | TRBJ1-2
CASSQDPDGYTF | TGCGCCAGCAGCCAAGATCCGGATGGCTACACCTTC | . | TRBV4-1 | . | TRBJ1-2
CSAYVRSNEQFF | TGCAGCGCATACGTTAGATCCAATGAGCAGTTCTTC | few | TRBV29-1 | . | TRBJ2-1
CASSPDMNSNQPQHF | TGTGCCAGCAGTCCGGACATGAATAGCAATCAGCCCCAGCATTTT | . | TRBV6-5 | . | TRBJ1-5
CASSLDWGGYNEQFF | TGCGCCAGCAGCTTGGATTGGGGTGGATACAATGAGCAGTTCTTC | . | TRBV5-1 | . | TRBJ2-1
CASSPQGNEQFF | TGTGCCAGCAGTCCCCAGGGGAATGAGCAGTTCTTC | . | TRBV27 | . | TRBJ2-1
CASMPGVAEKETQYF | TGTGCCAGCATGCCGGGGGTAGCGGAAAAAGAGACCCAGTACTTC | . | TRBV6-1 | . | TRBJ2-5
CAWTHGTYEQYF | TGTGCCTGGACCCACGGCACCTACGAGCAGTACTTC | . | TRBV30 | . | TRBJ2-7
CASSQDPYSNQPQHF | TGCGCCAGCAGCCAAGACCCGTATAGCAATCAGCCCCAGCATTTT | . | TRBV4-1 | . | TRBJ1-5
CASREGGAWETQYF | TGTGCCAGCCGGGAGGGCGGAGCTTGGGAGACCCAGTACTTC | . | TRBV7-2 | TRBD2 | TRBJ2-5
CASSQSGQDPKWTQYF | TGCGCCAGCAGTCAATCGGGACAGGACCCCAAATGGACCCAGTACTTC | few | TRBV23-1 | TRBD1 | TRBJ2-5
CASSVEGEVSTDTQYF | TGTGCCAGCAGCGTAGAGGGGGAAGTCAGCACAGATACGCAGTATTTT | once | TRBV9 | . | TRBJ2-3
CASSDGPAENEQYF | TGTGCCAGCAGTGACGGACCCGCAGAGAACGAGCAGTACTTC | . | TRBV2 | . | TRBJ2-7
CATSRRAGGPMETQYF | TGTGCCACCAGCAGGAGAGCGGGGGGGCCGATGGAGACCCAGTACTTC | few | TRBV15 | TRBD2 | TRBJ2-5
CASSPGTYNEQFF | TGTGCCAGCAGCCCTGGCACCTACAATGAGCAGTTCTTC | . | TRBV6-5 | . | TRBJ2-1
CASSLERVDEAFF | TGCGCCAGCAGCCTTGAACGGGTCGATGAAGCTTTCTTT | few | TRBV4-1 | . | TRBJ1-1
CASSDSSGGATDTQYF | TGTGCCAGCAGTGACTCCAGCGGGGGGGCGACAGATACGCAGTATTTT | many | TRBV6-4 | TRBD2 | TRBJ2-3
CASSLSILAGFDTQYF | TGTGCCAGCAGTTTATCGATACTAGCAGGTTTCGATACGCAGTATTTT | . | TRBV27 | . | TRBJ2-3
CASSVDMNTEAFF | TGTGCCAGCAGCGTCGACATGAACACTGAAGCTTTCTTT | medium-sized | TRBV7-6 | . | TRBJ1-1
CASSFRETQYF | TGTGCCAGCAGCTTTAGGGAGACCCAGTACTTC | few | TRBV11-2 | . | TRBJ2-5
CASSHSRRAGENYGYTF | TGTGCCAGCAGCCACTCTAGACGGGCCGGGGAGAACTATGGCTACACCTTC | . | TRBV9 | . | TRBJ1-2
CASSFGPSQETQYF | TGTGCCAGCAGCTTCGGGCCTTCCCAAGAGACCCAGTACTTC | once | TRBV7-9 | . | TRBJ2-5
CASGLGRNYGYTF | TGTGCCAGTGGCTTGGGACGGAACTATGGCTACACCTTC | . | TRBV19 | . | TRBJ1-2
CSVAGTGWEQYF | TGCAGCGTCGCGGGGACAGGGTGGGAGCAGTACTTC | few | TRBV29-1 | TRBD1 | TRBJ2-7
CSVEGQGDLWTQYF | TGCAGCGTGGAGGGACAGGGGGACTTATGGACCCAGTACTTC | few | TRBV29-1 | TRBD1 | TRBJ2-5
CALAKGVDGYTF | TGTGCCTTAGCAAAGGGAGTGGATGGCTACACCTTC | . | TRBV30 | . | TRBJ1-2
CASRRGTGGDTQYF | TGTGCCAGCAGACGCGGGACAGGGGGAGATACGCAGTATTTT | . | TRBV7-8 | TRBD1 | TRBJ2-3
CASSTGTSGQETQYF | TGTGCCAGCAGTACCGGGACTAGCGGCCAAGAGACCCAGTACTTC | many | TRBV25-1 | TRBD2 | TRBJ2-5
CASIGDVGETQYF | TGTGCCTCCATTGGGGACGTGGGAGAGACCCAGTACTTC | few | TRBV6-5 | . | TRBJ2-5
CASSADRSKNIQYF | TGTGCCAGCAGCGCCGACAGGAGTAAAAACATTCAGTACTTC | . | TRBV9 | . | TRBJ2-4
CASRPGQEAYGYTF | TGTGCCAGCAGACCGGGACAGGAGGCATATGGCTACACCTTC | few | TRBV2 | TRBD1 | TRBJ1-2
CSVGGTGFVGTEAFF | TGCAGCGTTGGCGGGACAGGTTTCGTCGGCACTGAAGCTTTCTTT | . | TRBV29-1 | TRBD1 | TRBJ1-1
CASSPAGQGRTEAFF | TGTGCCAGCAGTCCAGCAGGACAGGGGCGGACTGAAGCTTTCTTT | . | TRBV27 | TRBD1 | TRBJ1-1
CASSPSGGVKDTQYF | TGTGCCAGCAGTCCATCAGGCGGGGTAAAGGATACGCAGTATTTT | . | TRBV28 | . | TRBJ2-3
CASSLGNGIYEQYF | TGTGCCAGCAGCCTAGGGAATGGGATCTACGAGCAGTACTTC | many | TRBV11-2 | . | TRBJ2-7
CASSLGRATGELFF | TGTGCCAGCAGCTTGGGCAGGGCCACCGGGGAGCTGTTTTTT | . | TRBV5-6 | . | TRBJ2-2
CASSPGGGDVEAFF | TGTGCCAGCAGCCCCGGAGGGGGCGACGTAGAAGCTTTCTTT | few | TRBV9 | TRBD1 | TRBJ1-1
CASSFLGQGAFF | TGTGCCAGCAGCTTCCTTGGACAGGGGGCTTTCTTT | . | TRBV11-2 | TRBD1 | TRBJ1-1
CASSPGTEQFF | TGTGCCAGCAGTCCTGGGACAGAGCAGTTCTTC | . | TRBV6-5 | . | TRBJ2-1
CASSVWDTDTDTQYF | TGTGCCAGCAGCGTATGGGACACCGACACAGATACGCAGTATTTT | . | TRBV9 | . | TRBJ2-3
CASSLGVGLNTEAFF | TGTGCCAGCAGCTTAGGGGTGGGCTTAAACACTGAAGCTTTCTTT | few | TRBV7-3 | . | TRBJ1-1
CASTGLTGVNEQYF | TGTGCCAGCACCGGATTGACAGGGGTCAACGAGCAGTACTTC | few | TRBV7-9 | TRBD1 | TRBJ2-7
CASSSTSNYGYTF | TGCGCCAGCAGTTCTACCTCTAACTATGGCTACACCTTC | few | TRBV23-1 | . | TRBJ1-2
CASSLGAGSRTQYF | TGTGCCAGCAGCTTGGGGGCGGGCTCGCGGACCCAGTACTTC | once | TRBV5-6 | . | TRBJ2-5
CASSSRQGGEQYF | TGCGCCAGCAGCAGCCGACAGGGCGGCGAGCAGTACTTC | . | TRBV4-1 | TRBD1 | TRBJ2-7